This T cell receptor (beta chain) was identified during a study of cytomegalovirus exposure and HLA in healthy donors (dated by TCRdb to 2015 to 2018). Concerning the study at large: A later analysis indicated that the roughly 120 validation repertoires were generated on the platform also employed for the 650 to 850 repertoires of the first cohort. The study was designed to test whether signatures of past pathogen exposure could be identified by cataloging public T cell receptors. A separate validation cohort of 90 to 150 different subjects was used in addition to the 666-subject first cohort. To predict cytomegalovirus infection status, the study brought together high-throughput TCR immunosequencing, statistical association of individual TCRs with disease status, and machine learning.

V was cut back by 5 bases and J by 0 bases, leaving a gap of 5 bases between them. From the cysteine through the phenylalanine, the CDR3 covers 13 amino acids. Left in the record is the CDR3 DNA by itself, 39 bases read in frame from the first base. CDR1 MRHNA and CDR2 SNTAGT are derived from the germline V gene. Donors formed part of the validation cohort, which comprised 120 subjects and was distinct from the first cohort of under 750 subjects. This clone was recorded once. It has no known antigen specificity. Per-base qualities were not stored, and no clone one base away is much larger. Library prep was done by the immunoSEQ multiplex PCR assay. Processing in the source paper ran as follows. A statistical classification framework was built for diagnosing cytomegalovirus status from the catalog of TCR beta chain sequences. Held by TCRdb, this immuneACCESS table contains in-frame sequences only and omits some clones. Under half of the omission traces to an unresolved V gene where checked; the cause of the rest is unknown. V, J and clone size reflect that table, while D and trimming were determined from the DNA. Counted in this sample were about 73,000 clones; approximately 95% of them appeared once. In total, the top ten clones hold approximately 3.5% of the sample.

Overall study outcomes, separate from this receptor: The classifier was reported to diagnose cytomegalovirus status with high specificity and sensitivity in both the original cohort and the validation cohort. A total of 150 or so TCR beta chains were listed by the study as associated with cytomegalovirus. The validation cohort had no HLA typing available for a later analysis, so co-occurrence within that cohort was assessed over all 120 or so repertoires. The authors suggested that the approach could potentially be generalized to other disease states and immunological phenotypes. In vitro tests confirmed that a few of the cytomegalovirus-associated TCR beta chains recognize cytomegalovirus antigens. Most TCR sequences were observed very rarely across donors, whereas some public TCRs were present in many individuals. In a later analysis, TCRs clustered in the first cohort were found to also tend to co-occur in the roughly 110 validation repertoires, with about 93% of cluster scores above 0.

This sequence was found in a man aged 18 to 30 in good health and CMV-seronegative. Sequencing input: PBMCs. The V and J genes are TRBV6-4 and TRBJ1-5, with the D gene too uncertain to name. The sequenced DNA: TGTGCCAGCAGTCCAGATAGCAATCAGCCCCAGCATTTT. Protein translation: CASSPDSNQPQHF.